This record looks at one T cell receptor (beta chain) sequence and its context. What antigen it recognizes has not been identified. No much larger clonotype is one base removed from it; base qualities were not supplied. Using the deep immunoSEQ assay, TCR CDR3 regions were amplified from genomic DNA by multiplex PCR. Extracted genomic DNA from each cell subset was spread evenly across all wells of several immunoSEQ 96-well plates, with each plate serving as a replicate. For sorted subsets, about 200 ng genomic DNA, equal to tens of thousands of T cell genomes, was loaded into each replicate PCR. Purified libraries were measured with a Qubit 3.0 fluorometer, size-checked on a Bioanalyzer 2100, and measured again with the KAPA Library Quantification kit. Every immunoSEQ 96-well plate was sequenced on a separate single-read 150-cycle Illumina NextSeq 550 flow cell. The source study handled its data this way. Because only junctional sequences without quality scores were contained in the immunoSEQ output, filtering matching that applied to full-length reads could not be performed. Sequences were annotated with PyIR, a Python wrapper for IgBLAST v1.9, and V/J genes and CDR3 were assigned using IMGT germline references. Reads were removed for weak V/J assignments (E-value above 1e-6), missing CDR3, stop codons, out-of-frame junctions, or ambiguous translated residues. A V3J clonotype was defined by an identical inferred V gene, J gene, and CDR3 amino acid sequence. Percentage overlap between repertoires was calculated by dividing the number of shared unique clonotypes by the size of the smaller repertoire. Richness of each repertoire was evaluated using RTK rarefaction, the Chao1 estimator, and Recon v2.1 estimates of unobserved clonotypes. For all TCRbeta clonotypes obtained by the gDNA method from a few donors, generation probabilities were computed with OLGA. Held by TCRdb, this immuneACCESS table contains in-frame sequences only and omits some clones. Under half of the omission traces to an unresolved V gene where checked; the cause of the rest is unknown. V and J calls and clone size come straight from that table; D and trimming were deduced from the DNA. Here the sample has about 980,000 clones; 76% occur a single time. The biggest ten clones account for about 1.5% of the sample.

V is reduced by 9 bases and J by 0 bases, leaving a spacing of 11 bases between them. The CDR3 runs 14 residues from the cysteine to the phenylalanine. Only CDR3 DNA is held: 42 bases, read in frame from base 1. The germline V gene provides CDR1 ENHRY and CDR2 SYGVKD. The data stem from a study of shared clonotypes between healthy human individuals (dated by TCRdb to the early 2020s). Looking at the study overall: The cohort included a few men and a couple of women between 18 and 49 years of age. Per donor, three plates each were used for CD4 naive and CD4 memory, two for CD8 naive, and one for CD8 memory. Between about 0.9 and 9 billion PBMCs per donor were obtained by leukapheresis. To increase sequencing depth and limit assay-specific biases, TCR repertoire library preparation and sequencing were carried out by different laboratories using diverse techniques. To estimate repertoire size and how much clonotypes are shared between individuals, the study performed deep sequencing of blood TCR repertoires from five healthy adults.

Study-wide findings and limitations: Higher generation probabilities were observed for clonotypes shared by all four sorted-subset donors than for non-shared clonotypes. The small number of donors limited the genetic and exposure-history diversity represented. About 5% of naive CD4, 3.5% of naive CD8, 2% to 2.5% of memory CD4, and 0.35% to 0.5% of memory CD8 clonotypes were shared across four donors. Naive subsets generally had larger estimated clonotype richness than memory subsets did. Sampling was restricted to blood, and TCR repertoires in tissues likely differ from the TCR repertoires found in blood. Pairwise subsampling led to the expectation that sequencing depth would affect the degree of clonotype sharing among donors. Rarefaction of sorted-subset datasets indicated incomplete sequencing despite the large sequencing depth.

The donors were healthy, HIV-negative adults who had no recently reported acute infections or vaccinations. Every donor was a Caucasian adult living in Nashville, Tennessee, USA. Magnetic negative selection was used to enrich CD4+ T cells, after which naive cells were positively selected on CD45RA and the negative fraction became the memory subset. Blood was obtained by leukapheresis, after which PBMCs were separated by Ficoll-Histopaque density gradient centrifugation and cryopreserved in liquid nitrogen vapor phase. Purity and quantity of every magnetically sorted T cell population were checked by analytical flow cytometry. Each sorted fraction had its genomic DNA isolated and then quantified by UV absorbance on a Nanodrop 2000c.

The TCR sequence derives from a man between 18 and 29 years old in good health. The chain is encoded by TRBV10-3 joined to TRBJ2-2; a tentative D match to TRBD1 spans 6 bases. What was sequenced was memory CD4+ T cells sorted from blood. The cell subset or site label here, explained by the study, means: CD45RA-negative fraction. The CDR3 region reads CAIGGTSNTGELFF. The bases are TGTGCCATAGGGGGTACCTCGAACACCGGGGAGCTGTTTTTT.